This is a list of T cell receptor beta chains from one sample in a study of cytotoxic CD8 clonotypes in ibrutinib-treated CLL. Data came from immunoSEQ multiplex PCR; TCRdb stores just in-frame clones and leaves some out. The sample has about 49,000 clones; 60% to 75% are singletons. The sample consisted of PBMCs, taken after 12 months of ibrutinib treatment. The source of these receptors is a human donor with chronic lymphocytic leukemia. Both conserved end residues are part of each CDR3. D genes are given only for firm matches. Rows give clone size only sometimes, using once, few, many, or a class for an expanded clone.

TRBV2,12,-,TRBJ2-7,-,CASSDLRYEQYF,TGTGCCAGCAGTGACTTGCGTTACGAGCAGTACTTC
TRBV6-5,13,-,TRBJ1-4,-,CATWRATNEKLFF,TGTGCCACATGGCGTGCAACTAATGAAAAACTGTTTTTT
TRBV4-2,16,TRBD1,TRBJ2-7,-,CASSQEEGQGTREQYF,TGTGCCAGCAGCCAAGAAGAGGGACAGGGGACGAGAGAGCAGTACTTC
TRBV7-2,16,-,TRBJ2-7,-,CASSPREGQGIYEQYF,TGTGCCAGCAGCCCCCGGGAGGGACAGGGAATCTACGAGCAGTACTTC
TRBV27,13,-,TRBJ2-5,-,CASSKQDRETQYF,TGTGCCAGCAGTAAACAAGATCGAGAGACCCAGTACTTC
TRBV5-1,15,-,TRBJ1-1,-,CASSLQGKRFTEAFF,TGCGCCAGCAGCTTGCAGGGGAAGCGTTTTACTGAAGCTTTCTTT
TRBV5-6,15,-,TRBJ2-7,-,CASSLGIGGMYEQYF,TGTGCCAGCAGCTTGGGTATAGGGGGGATGTACGAGCAGTACTTC
TRBV19,16,-,TRBJ1-2,few,CASSIIGTFHNYGYTF,TGTGCCAGTAGTATAATTGGAACCTTTCATAACTATGGCTACACCTTC
TRBV14,20,-,TRBJ1-4,-,CASSQDWIGSRPGRNEKLFF,TGTGCCAGCAGCCAAGATTGGATAGGGTCCAGGCCCGGGCGTAATGAAAAACTGTTTTTT
TRBV9,16,-,TRBJ2-3,-,CASSVEGSGAPDTQYF,TGTGCCAGCAGCGTAGAGGGTAGCGGAGCACCAGATACGCAGTATTTT
TRBV6-5,16,-,TRBJ2-1,few,CASSYSPGHPSTQQFF,TGTGCCAGCAGTTACTCGCCGGGACATCCCAGTACCCAGCAGTTCTTC
TRBV19,16,-,TRBJ2-7,few,CASSRHLKDLSYEQYF,TGTGCCAGTAGTCGACATTTAAAGGACCTCTCCTACGAGCAGTACTTC
TRBV19,17,TRBD2,TRBJ2-3,few,CASSSTSGGGRPDTQYF,TGTGCCAGTAGTTCAACTAGCGGGGGGGGCCGGCCAGATACGCAGTATTTT
TRBV18,16,TRBD2,TRBJ2-3,few,CASSTGTSGSTDTQYF,TGTGCCAGCTCAACGGGGACTAGCGGGAGCACAGATACGCAGTATTTT
TRBV7-3,15,-,TRBJ1-3,-,CASSLTGGGGNTIYF,TGTGCCAGCAGCTTAACTGGGGGCGGTGGAAACACCATATATTTT
TRBV7-8,15,-,TRBJ2-1,-,CASSPTLSSYNEQFF,TGTGCCAGCAGCCCAACACTGAGCTCCTACAATGAGCAGTTCTTC
TRBV7-9,14,-,TRBJ1-1,-,CASSLAGMDTEAFF,TGTGCCAGCAGCTTAGCAGGGATGGACACTGAAGCTTTCTTT
TRBV18,15,TRBD1,TRBJ2-7,-,CASSPPGQGFHEQYF,TGTGCCAGCTCACCCCCGGGACAGGGTTTCCACGAGCAGTACTTC
TRBV7-8,15,TRBD2,TRBJ2-3,-,CASSLVGGWPDTQYF,TGTGCCAGCAGCTTAGTGGGAGGGTGGCCAGATACGCAGTATTTT
TRBV6-5,15,TRBD1,TRBJ1-2,-,CASSSGTGGSYGYTF,TGTGCCAGCAGCTCCGGGACAGGGGGGAGCTATGGCTACACCTTC
TRBV11-2,12,-,TRBJ2-7,-,CASSLAAYEQYF,TGTGCCAGCAGCTTAGCGGCCTACGAGCAGTACTTC
TRBV11-2,19,TRBD2,TRBJ2-2,-,CASSLDDGGGSPGTGELFF,TGTGCCAGCAGCTTAGATGACGGCGGGGGGTCTCCGGGCACCGGGGAGCTGTTTTTT
TRBV6-5,11,-,TRBJ1-1,-,CASRRGPVAFF,TGTGCCAGCCGCCGGGGGCCGGTGGCTTTCTTT
TRBV18,14,TRBD1,TRBJ2-5,once,CASSRRDSQETQYF,TGTGCCAGCTCACGCAGGGACAGCCAAGAGACCCAGTACTTC
TRBV27,14,-,TRBJ1-2,-,CASSFRGWRDGYTF,TGTGCCAGCAGTTTCAGGGGTTGGAGAGATGGCTACACCTTC
TRBV11-1,15,-,TRBJ2-7,once,CASSLRTESSYEQYF,TGTGCCAGCAGCTTAAGGACAGAGAGCTCCTACGAGCAGTACTTC
TRBV16,15,TRBD1,TRBJ2-7,-,CASSRSPGQGGEQYF,TGTGCCAGCAGCCGGTCCCCGGGACAGGGTGGCGAGCAGTACTTC
TRBV7-9,16,-,TRBJ2-7,-,CASSLVEQGPSYEQYF,TGTGCCAGCAGCCTAGTGGAACAGGGCCCATCCTACGAGCAGTACTTC
TRBV18,15,TRBD1,TRBJ2-3,-,CASSPAGGVLDTQYF,TGTGCCAGCTCACCAGCAGGGGGAGTCCTGGATACGCAGTATTTT
TRBV6-6,16,TRBD1,TRBJ1-4,-,CASKDHGGQVNEKLFF,TGTGCCAGCAAGGACCACGGGGGACAGGTGAATGAAAAATTGTTTTTT
TRBV5-1,13,-,TRBJ2-5,-,CASTGTEQETQYF,TGCGCCAGCACCGGGACTGAGCAAGAGACCCAGTACTTC
TRBV28,15,TRBD1,TRBJ1-3,-,CASSSGTGGVNTIYF,TGTGCCAGCAGTTCCGGGACAGGGGGCGTAAACACCATATATTTT
TRBV5-6,15,TRBD2,TRBJ2-1,-,CASSPGTSRNNEQFF,TGTGCCAGCAGCCCCGGGACTAGCCGTAACAATGAGCAGTTCTTC
TRBV7-9,15,TRBD2,TRBJ2-2,-,CASSLSGGYTGELFF,TGTGCCAGCAGCCTCAGCGGGGGGTACACCGGGGAGCTGTTTTTT
TRBV29-1,13,TRBD1,TRBJ2-5,-,CSVGQGIVETQYF,TGCAGCGTCGGACAGGGCATCGTGGAGACCCAGTACTTC
TRBV6-1,12,-,TRBJ2-7,few,CASERGIYEQYF,TGTGCCAGCGAACGGGGGATCTACGAGCAGTACTTC
TRBV4-2,18,TRBD2,TRBJ2-2,-,CASSQVTSGGAGTGELFF,TGTGCCAGCAGCCAAGTCACTAGCGGGGGGGCGGGCACCGGGGAGCTGTTTTTT
TRBV6-5,14,-,TRBJ1-1,-,CASSYKGGNTEAFF,TGTGCCAGCAGTTACAAAGGTGGAAACACTGAAGCTTTCTTT
TRBV9,18,-,TRBJ2-1,-,CASSQRIGGTASYNEQFF,TGTGCCAGCAGCCAGAGAATTGGGGGGACAGCTTCTTACAATGAGCAGTTCTTC
TRBV27,14,-,TRBJ1-5,-,CASRVRGEGQPQHF,TGTGCCAGCAGGGTAAGGGGGGAGGGTCAGCCCCAGCATTTT
TRBV18,17,TRBD2,TRBJ2-1,-,CASSLAGGPRSYNEQFF,TGTGCCAGCTCACTAGCGGGGGGCCCTCGCTCCTACAATGAGCAGTTCTTC
TRBV5-1,15,-,TRBJ1-2,-,CASSTGLGEGYGYTF,TGCGCCAGCAGCACCGGACTGGGCGAGGGGTATGGCTACACCTTC
TRBV5-4,14,-,TRBJ1-1,-,CASSLVTGVTEAFF,TGTGCCAGCAGCTTGGTCACTGGGGTCACTGAAGCTTTCTTT
TRBV7-3,14,-,TRBJ2-1,-,CASSLKTGPPRQFF,TGTGCCAGCAGCTTAAAAACCGGACCCCCGAGGCAGTTCTTC
TRBV4-1,15,-,TRBJ2-1,-,CASSPRDTSYNEQFF,TGCGCCAGCAGCCCCCGGGACACCTCCTACAATGAGCAGTTCTTC
TRBV20-1,11,-,TRBJ2-7,-,CSASDSYEQYF,TGCAGTGCCTCGGACAGTTACGAGCAGTACTTC
TRBV6-5,13,-,TRBJ1-2,-,CASRRRRAYGYTF,TGTGCCAGCAGACGACGCAGGGCCTATGGCTACACCTTC
TRBV7-9,18,TRBD1,TRBJ1-5,-,CASSSNSGQGLVNQPQHF,TGTGCCAGCAGCTCGAATTCGGGACAGGGTCTTGTCAATCAGCCCCAGCATTTT